Below are 26 T cell receptor beta chains sequenced from a single sample in a study of CD4 and CD8 cells across lung adenocarcinoma regions listed by TCRdb under 2018. Preparation of the library involved PCR. Sequencing used a HiSeq X Ten. Using fastp at Q25 and MiXCR, TCRdb reprocessed the public reads and kept productive beta chains. Each record represents a unique CDR3 protein, reported with the most common genes and DNA among its rows. In this sample the table shows roughly 20,000 distinct CDR3 sequences, less than 70% of which occur a single time. About 22% of the sample belongs to the ten largest clones. Sequenced material: CD8+ T cells from the center of a lung tumor. The cell subset or site label on this specimen signifies: tumor center region. The receptors shown here come from a female donor with lung adenocarcinoma. The CD4 and CD8 labels of this study may be unreliable.

With respect to this clonotype: A read error may account for a junction end that differs from germline. The chain uses TRBV25-1 and TRBJ2-3; D is perhaps TRBD2 (6 bases). The germline V gene encodes CDR1 MGHDK and CDR2 SYGVNS. The length of the CDR3 is 16 residues. The CDR3 reads CASSESGRGAADTQYF. For the CDR3, the DNA is TGTGCCAGCAGCGAATCGGGGCGCGGGGCCGCAGACACGCAGTACTTT.

The chain recombines TRBV6-5 with TRBJ2-1, with D possibly called TRBD1 or TRBD2 (5 bases each). The V gene's germline CDR1 is MNHEY and CDR2 SVGAGI. The length of the CDR3 is 14 residues. Trimming removed 0 bases at V and 2 bases at J, with 5 bases between. The CDR3 DNA sequence: TGTGCCAGCAGTTACTCGGGGGCCTACAATGAGCAGTTCTTC. Amino acid sequence: CASSYSGAYNEQFF.

This chain connects TRBV10-3 to TRBJ2-1; possibly TRBD2 for D (5 bases). V was cut by 6 bases and J by 8 bases, with 14 bases left in between. From germline, CDR1 is ENHRY and CDR2 SYGVKD. The CDR3 has 13 amino acids. The CDR3, as DNA: TGTGCCATCAGGGGGAAGGGTAGCGATGAGCAGTTCTTC. Its translation is CAIRGKGSDEQFF.

This clonotype has at least ten counts. The V gene is TRBV7-6, the J gene TRBJ2-2, with 9 bases aligning to TRBD1. The length of the CDR3 is 14 residues. V lost 3 bases and J lost 4; bases outside the gene matches: 0. The germline CDR1 and CDR2 sequences are SGHVS and FNYEAQ. The CDR3 loop reads CASSLTGGTGELFF. CDR3 in DNA: TGTGCCAGCAGCTTGACAGGGGGCACCGGGGAGCTGTTTTTT.

This clonotype showed up just once. The J gene is TRBJ2-4, the V gene TRBV10-3; D is tentatively TRBD1 or TRBD2 (6 bases each). Trimming removed 11 bases from V and 13 bases from J, with 30 bases in between. This CDR3 contains 15 residues. The V gene's germline CDR1 is ENHRY and CDR2 SYGVKD. In nucleotides, the CDR3 is TGTGCCGGGGGCTCTGGGGGGAGTGGCCCAGAGACGCAGTACTTC. Encoded protein: CAGGSGGSGPETQYF.

V usage is TRBV5-8 and J usage is TRBJ1-2; tentative D call: TRBD1 (5 bases). CDR3 length equals 13 residues. Trimming pared 6 bases from V and 3 bases from J, leaving 12 bases between. The germline V gene encodes CDR1 SGHTS and CDR2 YDEGEE. This chain's CDR3 is CASNRGADYGYTF. The CDR3 DNA follows: TGTGCCAGCAATAGGGGAGCGGACTATGGCTACACCTTC.

This clonotype appeared a few times. The chain couples TRBV6-1 to TRBJ2-5; weak D call: TRBD2 (6 bases). The DNA end is a closer match to TRBJ2-7, so the J assignment may be wrong. From germline, CDR1 is MNHNS and CDR2 SASEGT. This CDR3 is 11 amino acids long. In DNA, the CDR3 is TGTGCCAGCGGGAGGAGCGGCGAGCAGTACTTC. This sequence encodes CASGRSGEQYF.

The table lists this clonotype with a few counts. The chain is built from TRBV5-8 and TRBJ1-1; TRBD1 might be the D (5 bases). This CDR3 is 13 amino acids long. Between the trimmed V and J ends, which lost 0 bases and 7 bases, there was a span of 10 bases. Germline lookup yields CDR1 SGHTS and CDR2 YDEGEE. For the CDR3, the DNA is TGTGCCAGCAGCTTGGTTTGGGGGAATGAAGCTTTCTTT. Translation: CASSLVWGNEAFF.

The V and J genes are TRBV6-1 and TRBJ2-5; D assignment may be TRBD1 or TRBD2 (5 bases each). Trimming stripped 6 bases from V and 3 bases from J, with 14 bases between. Germline lookup yields CDR1 MNHNS and CDR2 SASEGT. The CDR3 is made up of 14 amino acids. CDR3 in amino acids: CASRSGLGEETQYF. The DNA of the CDR3 is TGTGCCAGCAGATCCGGACTGGGGGAAGAGACCCAGTACTTC.

V usage is TRBV27 and J usage is TRBJ2-5; maybe TRBD2 (7 bases). Per the germline V gene, CDR1 is MNHEY and CDR2 is SMNVEV (reference sequence). The length of the CDR3 is 14 residues. The CDR3 spells CAGGRGQDPETQYF. CDR3 DNA: TGTGCGGGGGGGCGGGGCCAGGACCCAGAGACCCAGTACTTC.

Judged by abundance, this clonotype is medium-sized. The chain joins TRBV10-1 to TRBJ2-3; 7 bases align to TRBD2. Germline V gene lookup returns CDR1 WNHNN and CDR2 SYGVQD (reference sequence). CDR3 size: 17 residues. V was pared by 6 bases and J by 2 bases, with 14 bases of the junction left unmatched. CDR3 in amino acids: CASSAGGPGLNTDTQYF. The CDR3 DNA sequence: TGCGCCAGCAGCGCCGGGGGACCGGGACTAAACACAGATACGCAGTATTTT.

V and J are TRBV12-3 or TRBV12-4 and TRBJ2-5, with TRBD1 matching over 8 bases. The V segment lost 5 bases and the J segment 6 bases; nucleotides outside the gene matches: 8. The length of the CDR3 is 14 residues. The CDR3 sequence: CASSPRTGIQTQYF. The CDR3, as DNA: TGTGCCAGCAGTCCAAGGACAGGGATACAGACCCAGTACTTC.

The V and J genes are TRBV4-1 and TRBJ2-1; TRBD1 agrees at 10 bases. TRBJ2-7 matches the DNA end more closely, so the J call is doubtful. CDR1 is MGHRA and CDR2 is YSYEKL in the germline V gene. The CDR3 has 16 residues. The CDR3 is CASSQAGTGDGYEQYF. The CDR3 DNA sequence: TGCGCCAGCAGCCAGGCCGGGACAGGGGATGGGTACGAGCAGTACTTC.

V gene TRBV6-1 combines with J gene TRBJ2-1; TRBD2 aligns across 10 bases. The germline gives CDR1 MNHNS, CDR2 SASEGT. The junction had 6 bases not matched to a gene; V was cut back by 5 bases and J by 2 bases. The CDR3 covers 16 residues. CDR3 region: CASSQGLAVPYNEQFF. CDR3 sequence (DNA): TGTGCCAGCAGTCAAGGACTAGCGGTACCCTACAATGAGCAGTTCTTC.

This clonotype was detected only a few times. The rearrangement links TRBV14 to TRBJ2-1; D unresolved. The V and J ends lost 1 base and 4 bases respectively, with 14 bases between them. The CDR3 is 16 amino acids. The germline CDR1 and CDR2 sequences are SGHDN and FVKESK. CDR3 in DNA: TGTGCCAGCAGCCAAGGGTGGGCGTTGGGATACAATGAGCAGTTCTTC. Translation: CASSQGWALGYNEQFF.

This clonotype is classed as medium-sized. V and J are TRBV10-1 and TRBJ2-3; no clear D gene. The ends were cut back, 5 bases at V and 1 base at J, with 10 bases in the middle. This CDR3 spans 14 amino acids. Germline CDR1 is WNHNN and CDR2 is SYGVQD (reference sequence). Here the CDR3 DNA reads TGCGCCAGCAGTAGAACAAGGCGCACAGATACGCAGTATTTT. The encoded protein is CASSRTRRTDTQYF.

This clonotype was recorded a few times. The genes are TRBV4-1 and TRBJ1-2, with D possibly TRBD1 on 6 matching bases. This CDR3 spans 15 amino acids. The germline V and J ends were trimmed by 1 base and 3 bases, with 12 bases remaining between them. Germline V gene lookup returns CDR1 MGHRA and CDR2 YSYEKL. The CDR3 here is CASSQVGRGHYGYTF. The CDR3 nucleotides read TGCGCCAGCAGCCAAGTGGGCAGGGGCCACTATGGCTACACCTTC.

This clonotype was recorded many times. The chain has TRBV6-4 and TRBJ2-3; D is undetermined. CDR3 length: 14 residues. Per the germline V gene, CDR1 is MRHNA and CDR2 is SNTAGT. Trimming left V 1 base short and J 6 bases short, with 11 bases between. Written as DNA, the CDR3 is TGTGCCAGCAGTGACTTCCCTCATACCGATACGCAGTATTTT. Its protein is CASSDFPHTDTQYF.

This clonotype has only a few counts. V gene TRBV11-2 combines with J gene TRBJ2-1, with 9 bases lining up with TRBD1. J gave up 6 bases and V 9 bases, and 6 bases lay outside the gene matches. Per germline, CDR1 SGHAT and CDR2 FQNNGV. This CDR3 has 13 residues. The CDR3: CASKMGQGNEQFF. In nucleotides, the CDR3 is TGTGCCAGTAAAATGGGACAGGGCAATGAGCAGTTCTTC.

Here the CDR3 reads CASSEVRGGHTEAFF. CDR3 DNA sequence: TGTGCCAGCAGTGAAGTCCGGGGGGGGCACACTGAAGCTTTCTTT. The chain couples TRBV6-1 to TRBJ1-1; maybe TRBD1 (6 bases). Deletions cut 1 base from V and 3 bases from J, with 12 bases between. This CDR3 contains 15 residues. Germline V gene lookup returns CDR1 MNHNS and CDR2 SASEGT.

This clonotype was seen only a few times. This chain connects TRBV7-3 to TRBJ2-3; possibly TRBD1 for D (7 bases). The V gene lost 5 bases and the J gene lost 2 bases, with 20 bases spanning the gap. The V gene's germline CDR1 is SGHTA and CDR2 FQGTGA. The CDR3 extends over 17 amino acids. The CDR3 nucleotides read TGTGCCAGCAGCCCAGCAGGGGGACGCGGGGTCACAGATACGCAGTATTTT. Its translation: CASSPAGGRGVTDTQYF.

The rearrangement uses TRBV9 and TRBJ2-3; D unresolved. This CDR3 has 12 amino acids. V was pared by 0 bases and J by 5 bases, with 4 bases between. Per germline, CDR1 SGDLS and CDR2 YYNGEE. Written as DNA, the CDR3 is TGTGCCAGCAGCGTAGGGATAGATACGCAGTATTTT. Encoded protein: CASSVGIDTQYF.

This chain connects TRBV6-4 to TRBJ2-1; a possible D gene is TRBD1 (5 bases). Germline V gene data show CDR1 as MRHNA and CDR2 as SNTAGT. The CDR3 length is 13 residues. V was cut by 8 bases and J by 4 bases, with 12 bases left in between. The CDR3 spells CASSPGFYNEQFF. As DNA, the CDR3 is TGTGCCAGCTCGCCAGGGTTTTACAATGAGCAGTTCTTC.

With respect to this clonotype: The junction does not match germline at one end; this may be a read error. The chain combines TRBV10-1 with TRBJ2-4; TRBD1 is a possible D gene (7 bases). This CDR3 is built from 14 residues. The germline gives CDR1 WNHNN, CDR2 SYGVQD (reference sequence). The chain's CDR3 is CGSRGERDKDTQYF. The CDR3 bases are TGCGGCAGCAGGGGGGAAAGGGACAAAGATACGCAGTATTTC.

A few counts support this clonotype. The V gene is TRBV27, the J gene TRBJ2-3, with a possible D match to TRBD1 (5 bases). The better agreement between TRBJ2-7 and the DNA end casts doubt on the J call. The CDR3 is 11 amino acids. Germline assignment: CDR1 MNHEY and CDR2 SMNVEV (reference sequence). In DNA, the CDR3 is TGTGGGGGCCGTGCTCAAGATACGCAGTACTTC. Its translation is CGGRAQDTQYF.

About this clonotype: One junction end disagrees with the germline gene, perhaps due to a read error. The rearrangement joins TRBV10-2 to TRBJ2-5; TRBD2 is a possible D gene (6 bases). The CDR3 loop spans 15 amino acids. Germline assignment: CDR1 WSHSY and CDR2 SAAADI. The CDR3 loop reads CAGRTGGRDPETQYF. Written as DNA, the CDR3 is TGCGCCGGGAGGACCGGGGGACGGGACCCAGAGACGCAGTACTTC.